Below are 9 T cell receptor beta chains sequenced from a single sample in a study of blood T cells in healthy people across ages (dated by TCRdb to about 2015). Libraries were built with 5' RACE. The data were produced on an Illumina HiSeq 2500. A second 7 to 11 cycle PCR used a sample-barcoded 5' primer and a J-beta primer mix. TCRdb cleaned the public reads at Q25 with fastp, built clones with MiXCR and kept in-frame beta chains. Identical CDR3 proteins give one entry, which carries the most common genes and DNA. For this sample the table gives approximately 680,000 distinct CDR3 sequences, of which about 32% were detected only once. Clones ranked in the top ten supply just over 15% of the sample. Sequences were obtained from blood. The receptors originated from an elderly woman in good health. Donor details come from another sample of the same person, matched by shared clones.

This clonotype was observed at least ten times. V usage is TRBV27 and J usage is TRBJ2-7; 7 bases agree with TRBD1. After removal of 2 bases from V and 7 bases from J, the junction contained 8 bases not matched to a gene. Germline V gene data show CDR1 as MNHEY and CDR2 as SMNVEV (reference sequence). This CDR3 spans 14 amino acids. The CDR3 DNA reads as TGTGCCAGCAGTTTAAGGGGACAGAAGGGAGAGCAGTACTTC. Its protein is CASSLRGQKGEQYF.

This clonotype was found many times. The J gene is TRBJ1-2, the V gene TRBV12-3 or TRBV12-4; D is ambiguous. This CDR3 is 15 amino acids long. Deletions cut 5 bases from V and 2 bases from J, with 15 bases between. The CDR3 loop is CASSRAATLNYGYTF. The CDR3 DNA reads TGTGCCAGCAGTAGGGCAGCAACACTCAACTATGGCTACACCTTC.

This chain uses TRBV11-2 with TRBJ2-3; D is ambiguous. CDR1 and CDR2 (germline): SGHAT, FQNNGV. Between the trimmed V and J ends, which lost 4 bases and 5 bases, there was a span of 13 bases. There are 14 residues in the CDR3. In nucleotides, the CDR3 is TGTGCCAGCAGCTCCATGGGTAGAGTAGATACGCAGTATTTT. This sequence encodes CASSSMGRVDTQYF.

This clonotype occurred a few times. V usage is TRBV30 and J usage is TRBJ1-1, with D unresolved. This CDR3 is built from 13 residues. V was cut by 0 bases and J by 1 base, with 6 bases left in between. Germline V gene sequence: CDR1 GTSNPN, CDR2 SVGIG (reference sequence). The CDR3 is CAWSVSRNTEAFF. As DNA, the CDR3 is TGTGCCTGGAGTGTATCCCGGAACACTGAAGCTTTCTTT.

This chain uses TRBV5-1 with TRBJ1-3; D is possibly TRBD1 (6 bases). This CDR3 is built from 16 residues. Germline V CDR1 and CDR2: SGHRS, YFSETQ. Trimming left V 4 bases short and J 0 bases short, with 14 bases between. In nucleotides, the CDR3 is TGCGCCAGCAGCCCCGCGGGGGCTATCTCTGGAAACACCATATATTTT. Translated, it gives CASSPAGAISGNTIYF.

This clonotype was detected only once. A much larger clonotype is one base distant, so this may be a read error. The chain has TRBV6-2 or TRBV6-3 and TRBJ2-5; 7 nucleotides match TRBD1. V was pared by 5 bases and J by 1 base, with 10 bases of the junction left unmatched. This CDR3 region has 16 residues. Per the germline V gene, CDR1 is MNHEY and CDR2 is SVGEGT. The CDR3 bases are TGTGCCAGCAGTCACAGGGGTCGGCTGGGCCAAGAGACCCAGTACTTC. As protein: CASSHRGRLGQETQYF.

Only a few counts were recorded for this clonotype. The genes are TRBV11-2 and TRBJ1-6; a weak D match, TRBD1 (5 bases). The germline V gene has CDR1 SGHAT and CDR2 FQNNGV. V was trimmed by 5 bases and J by 6 bases, leaving 11 bases between them. The CDR3 is made up of 14 amino acids. CDR3 bases: TGTGCCAGCAGCCTGGGGGTAGCTAATTCACCCCTCCACTTT. As protein: CASSLGVANSPLHF.

The table lists this clonotype with many counts. V is TRBV7-2 and J is TRBJ2-7; D is unresolved. Germline lookup yields CDR1 SGHTA and CDR2 FQGNSA. V lost 3 bases, J lost 1 base, and 10 bases lay in between. This CDR3 spans 14 amino acids. In DNA form, the CDR3 reads TGTGCCAGCAGCTTTGGTCCGGGTTCCTACGAGCAGTACTTC. Its translation: CASSFGPGSYEQYF. Variable domain in full (rest from reference TRBV7-2 and TRBJ2-7): GAGVSQSPSNKVTEKGKDVELRCDPISGHTALYWYRQSLGQGLEFLIYFQGNSAPDKSGLPSDRFSAERTGGSVSTLTIQRTQQEDSAVYLCASSFGPGSYEQYFGPGTRLTVT.

This clonotype was counted at least ten times. The chain links TRBV6-6 to TRBJ1-1; TRBD1 agrees at 7 bases. This CDR3 has 15 residues. V shed 2 bases and J 0 bases; nucleotides not matched to a gene: 3. In germline, CDR1 is MNHNY, CDR2 SVGAGI (reference sequence). Here the CDR3 reads CASSYGDSLNTEAFF. The CDR3 DNA follows: TGTGCCAGCAGTTACGGGGACAGCCTGAACACTGAAGCTTTCTTT.